This record covers a single T cell receptor beta chain. Antigen specificity is unknown. The authors reverse transcribed all of the isolated RNA, so sequencing captured expressed TCRB transcripts. Using immunoSEQ multiplex PCR, the repertoire was profiled, and TCRdb retains in-frame clones only, with some absent. The repertoire holds hundreds of thousands of clones, with over 11% as singletons. The sample originates from a study of beta chain features in type 1 diabetes. Regarding the study as a whole: Among patients with Type 1 diabetes, TCRB CDR3s were moderately but significantly shorter in every one of the four CD4+ subsets.

Germline V gene sequence: CDR1 MDHEN, CDR2 SYDVKM. Trimming took off 8 bases at V and 1 base at J, with 14 bases between the two ends. This CDR3 spans 14 amino acids. The V gene is TRBV28, the J gene TRBJ1-1, with D perhaps TRBD1 (5 bases). The sequence derives from a man between 18 and 29 years old with type 1 diabetes. Sequencing was carried out using naive CD4+ T cells from blood. The CDR3 DNA sequence: TGTGCCAGCCGGACACTCGGGGGGAACACTGAAGCTTTCTTT. Translation: CASRTLGGNTEAFF.